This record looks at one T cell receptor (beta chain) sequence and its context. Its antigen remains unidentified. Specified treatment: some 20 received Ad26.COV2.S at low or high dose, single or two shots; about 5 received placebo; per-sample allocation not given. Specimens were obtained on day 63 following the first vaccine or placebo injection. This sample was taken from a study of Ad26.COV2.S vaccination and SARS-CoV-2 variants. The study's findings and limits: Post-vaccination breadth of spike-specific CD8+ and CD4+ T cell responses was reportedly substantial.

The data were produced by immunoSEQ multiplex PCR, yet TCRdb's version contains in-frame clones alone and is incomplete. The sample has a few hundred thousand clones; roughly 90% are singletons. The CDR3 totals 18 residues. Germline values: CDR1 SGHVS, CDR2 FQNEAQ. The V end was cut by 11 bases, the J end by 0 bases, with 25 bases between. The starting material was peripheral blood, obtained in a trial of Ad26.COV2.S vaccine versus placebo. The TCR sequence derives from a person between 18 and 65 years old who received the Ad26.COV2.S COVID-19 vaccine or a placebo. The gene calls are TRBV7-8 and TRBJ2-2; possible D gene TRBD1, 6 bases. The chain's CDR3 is CAGIPGHRLLSNTGELFF. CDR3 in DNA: TGTGCCGGCATCCCGGGACACCGTTTACTATCGAACACCGGGGAGCTGTTTTTT.